This TCR beta chain was captured in a study of control samples from healthy donors and cancer patients. Assay used: immunoSEQ multiplex PCR; TCRdb lists only in-frame clones, some missing. The sample shows 140,000 to 150,000 clones, 80% to 95% of them seen only once. V lost 2 bases, J lost 10 bases, and 6 bases lay in between. Germline V gene sequence: CDR1 MNHEY, CDR2 SVGAGI. The CDR3 extends over 11 amino acids. Specimen: blood. This TCR was sampled from a man younger than 45 in good health. The chain combines TRBV6-5 with TRBJ2-1; TRBD1 is a possible D gene (6 bases). The CDR3 nucleotides read TGTGCCAGCAGTTACGGGGGCGAGCAGTTCTTC. Translating it yields CASSYGGEQFF.